This TCR beta chain emerged from a study of blood T cell repertoires in COVID-19. In the study overall: Samples taken during acute and convalescent COVID-19 were collected in the United States, Italy and Spain. The cDNA or gDNA used as material had been derived from T cells, B-cell-depleted T cells, or PBMCs.

This CDR3 is built from 14 residues. Per the germline V gene, CDR1 is MGHRA and CDR2 is YSYEKL. J gave up 6 bases and V 2 bases, and 3 bases lay outside the gene matches. As handled by the study authors: Reference gene primer amplification yielded estimated nucleated cell counts. TCRdb keeps only in-frame clones here, not all; method: immunoSEQ multiplex PCR. Clone size and V and J calls were adopted from that table, with D and trimming inferred from the DNA. The sample includes approximately 390,000 clones, 70% to 90% of them seen just once. The sequenced material came from peripheral blood. The source is a woman in her sixties or seventies with COVID-19, enrolled during active disease. V gene TRBV4-1 combines with J gene TRBJ1-4; TRBD1 aligns across 7 bases. In DNA, the CDR3 is TGCGCCAGCAGCCAAAGCCAGGGGGATGAAAAACTGTTTTTT. This translates into CASSQSQGDEKLFF.